This TCR beta chain was sequenced in a study of blood T cell repertoires in COVID-19. Study as a whole: Italy, Spain and the United States were the sources of the convalescent and acute COVID-19 samples.

This CDR3 is built from 12 residues. Trimming left V 4 bases short and J 0 bases short, with 3 bases between. Germline V gene lookup returns CDR1 SGHRS and CDR2 YFSETQ. Note on this clone: Other DNA sequences in this sample translate to the same CDR3.

Original processing methods: Nucleated cell counts were estimated from reference gene primer amplification. The data were produced by immunoSEQ multiplex PCR, yet TCRdb's version contains in-frame clones alone and is incomplete. That table is the source of V, J and clone size, and D and trimming were worked out from the DNA. The table has approximately 100,000 clones, roughly nine tenths seen once. The chain couples TRBV5-1 to TRBJ2-3, with D hard to call. The origin of this receptor is a human donor in a cohort sampled during active COVID-19. Sequencing used peripheral blood. The CDR3 DNA follows: TGCGCCAGCAGCCTAAGCACAGATACGCAGTATTTT. This encodes CASSLSTDTQYF.